The 22 T cell receptor beta chains presented below share a single source sample, sequenced in a study of spatial heterogeneity in lung cancer. Via MiXCR, TCRdb re-called the 5' RACE reads, giving one row per CDR3 protein. The sample contains tens of thousands of distinct CDR3 sequences, over 4.5% of which appear only once. Time point here: sample taken at primary tumor resection. The material was PBMCs, obtained at surgery. These receptors originate from a male donor with early-stage non-small cell lung cancer.

V usage is TRBV5-1 and J usage is TRBJ2-5, with 8 bases matching TRBD2. Trimming took 1 base from V and 4 from J; bases not matched to a gene: 6. The CDR3 is 15 residues long. Germline CDR1 is SGHRS and CDR2 is YFSETQ. The DNA of the CDR3 is TGCGCCAGCAGCTTGCCCGGGGGGGCCAGAGAGACCCAGTACTTC. The encoded protein is CASSLPGGARETQYF.

This clonotype appeared many times. V usage is TRBV6-1 and J usage is TRBJ1-1; no clear D. V dropped 8 bases and J dropped 2 bases, with 6 bases sitting between them. The CDR3 is 11 residues long. Germline V lookup: CDR1 MNHNS, CDR2 SASEGT. CDR3 nucleotide sequence: TGTGCCAGCCGCCAAAACACTGAAGCTTTCTTT. This translates into CASRQNTEAFF.

Ten or more counts support this clonotype. V gene TRBV12-3 or TRBV12-4 combines with J gene TRBJ2-1; D is uncertain. The CDR3 sequence is 11 residues long. V was trimmed by 7 bases and J by 8 bases, leaving 9 bases between them. CDR3 DNA: TGTGCCAGCACCCTGTCCTATGAGCAGTTCTTC. It specifies CASTLSYEQFF.

This clonotype was seen many times. The CDR3 protein is CASRALAGGINNEQFF. DNA of the CDR3: TGTGCCAGCAGGGCTCTAGCGGGAGGGATCAACAATGAGCAGTTCTTC. The J gene is TRBJ2-1, the V gene TRBV7-2; the match to TRBD2 covers 12 bases. This CDR3 is built from 16 residues. J was trimmed by 5 bases and V by 6 bases; bases with no gene match: 8. Germline loops: CDR1 SGHTA, CDR2 FQGNSA.

This clonotype was seen ten or more times. The rearrangement links TRBV18 to TRBJ1-5; D possibly corresponds to TRBD1 (5 bases). Between the trimmed V and J ends, which lost 0 bases and 7 bases, there was a span of 13 bases. This CDR3 contains 15 residues. Germline V gene lookup returns CDR1 KGHSH and CDR2 LQKENI. The CDR3 DNA is TGTGCCAGCTCACCACCTGGCAGGGTTGGGCAGCCCCAGCATTTT. Translation: CASSPPGRVGQPQHF.

This clonotype occurred many times. This chain connects TRBV12-3 or TRBV12-4 to TRBJ1-1, with a possible D match to TRBD1 (6 bases). This CDR3 has 13 amino acids. V was shortened by 6 bases and J by 1 base, with 9 bases between the two germline ends. CDR3 nucleotides: TGTGCCAGCAGGCTACAGGGGAACACTGAAGCTTTCTTT. It translates to CASRLQGNTEAFF.

This clonotype was observed a handful of times. J is TRBJ2-3 and V is TRBV5-1; D tentatively fits TRBD1 or TRBD2 (6 bases each). Germline values: CDR1 SGHRS, CDR2 YFSETQ. The CDR3 has 16 residues. V lost 4 bases to trimming and J lost 7 bases, with 22 bases between them. CDR3 loop: CASSGGTTRRGYTQYF. CDR3 DNA: TGCGCCAGCAGCGGGGGTACCACCCGGAGGGGGTATACGCAGTATTTT.

This clonotype was counted ten times or more. This chain joins TRBV20-1 and TRBJ2-3, with a tentative D call TRBD2 (5 bases). CDR1 is DFQATT, CDR2 SNEGSKA, per germline (reference sequence). V lost 3 bases and J 3 bases, leaving 22 bases between the germline ends. CDR3 size: 17 residues. CDR3 amino acids: CSARPGMKRQGTDTQYF. For the CDR3, the DNA is TGCAGTGCTAGGCCGGGAATGAAGCGCCAAGGTACAGATACGCAGTATTTT.

This clonotype was seen repeatedly, ten times or more. The chain has TRBV4-2 and TRBJ1-1; no clear D. Trimming removed 1 base from V and 1 base from J, with 7 bases in between. Germline V lookup: CDR1 LGHNA, CDR2 YNFKEQ. The CDR3 runs to 14 residues. CDR3 amino acids: CASSQGPKNTEAFF. The CDR3 DNA is TGTGCCAGCAGCCAAGGCCCGAAGAACACTGAAGCTTTCTTT.

This clonotype showed up just a few times. V is TRBV27 and J is TRBJ1-3; the D is unclear. The CDR3 loop spans 13 amino acids. The V and J ends lost 4 bases and 4 bases respectively, with 8 bases between them. CDR1 and CDR2 from the germline V gene are MNHEY and SMNVEV (reference sequence). The CDR3 sequence: CASSSSGGNTIYF. As DNA, the CDR3 is TGTGCCAGCAGTTCTTCTGGCGGAAACACCATATATTTT.

This clonotype was detected many times. The chain recombines TRBV4-3 with TRBJ1-1; possible D gene TRBD1, 5 bases. Germline assignment: CDR1 LGHNA and CDR2 YSLEER. This CDR3 is built from 13 residues. V lost 4 bases, J lost 6 bases, and 12 bases lay in between. The chain's CDR3 is CASSPRRGAEAFF. The CDR3 nucleotides read TGCGCCAGCAGCCCCCGTCGAGGGGCTGAAGCTTTCTTT.

Ten or more counts support this clonotype. This chain connects TRBV5-4 to TRBJ1-6; tentative D call: TRBD1 (6 bases). CDR1 SGHNT and CDR2 YYREEE come from the germline V gene (reference sequence). The CDR3 contains 16 residues. V lost 4 bases and J 5 bases, leaving 16 bases between the germline ends. CDR3 residues: CASSASRTDNNSPLHF. The CDR3 DNA sequence: TGTGCCAGCAGCGCTTCACGGACAGATAATAATTCACCCCTCCACTTT.

This clonotype has a handful of counts. The rearrangement links TRBV27 to TRBJ2-3, with D possibly called TRBD1 or TRBD2 (5 bases each). The V gene lost 4 bases and the J gene lost 0 bases, with 8 bases spanning the gap. There are 14 residues in the CDR3. Germline CDR1 MNHEY, CDR2 SMNVEV (reference sequence). The CDR3 nucleotides read TGTGCCAGCAGTTCTCGGGACAGCACAGATACGCAGTATTTT. Protein sequence: CASSSRDSTDTQYF.

Many counts were recorded for this clonotype. V is TRBV6-2 or TRBV6-3 and J is TRBJ2-1, with TRBD2 matching over 11 bases. The trim removed 2 bases at V and 8 bases at J, leaving 17 bases unmatched. The CDR3 has 19 amino acids. The germline gives CDR1 MNHEY, CDR2 SVGEGT. CDR3: CASSYLVAGGPSSRDEQFF. As DNA, the CDR3 is TGTGCCAGCAGTTACCTCGTAGCGGGAGGGCCAAGTAGTCGAGATGAGCAGTTCTTC.

This clonotype was seen at least ten times. The gene calls are TRBV12-3 or TRBV12-4 and TRBJ2-1; no firm D call. V gave up 1 base and J gave up 9 bases, with 13 bases separating them. The CDR3 runs 14 residues. The CDR3 DNA sequence: TGTGCCAGCAGTTTAGATTTTAGATACGGTGAGCAGTTCTTC. Encoded protein: CASSLDFRYGEQFF.

At least ten counts were recorded for this clonotype. V and J are TRBV6-5 and TRBJ2-7; TRBD2 is a possible D gene (7 bases). Germline V gene sequence: CDR1 MNHEY, CDR2 SVGAGI. V lost 4 bases to trimming and J lost 2 bases, with 15 bases between them. CDR3 length equals 15 residues. The CDR3, as DNA: TGTGCCAGCAGTTTACAGGGAGGGGGGACCTACGAGCAGTACTTC. Translation gives CASSLQGGGTYEQYF.

V usage is TRBV28 and J usage is TRBJ2-1; D unresolved. V was pared by 7 bases and J by 2 bases, with 15 bases between. CDR3 length: 15 amino acids. Germline CDR1 and CDR2: MDHEN and SYDVKM. The DNA of the CDR3 is TGTGCCAGCACCGGAAACCGATTCACCTACAATGAGCAGTTCTTC. Residues: CASTGNRFTYNEQFF.

Many counts were recorded for this clonotype. V is TRBV28 and J is TRBJ2-7, with TRBD1 matching over 11 bases. The CDR3 consists of 15 residues. Losses at the gene ends were 7 bases for V and 4 bases for J; bases not matched to a gene: 9. The V gene's germline CDR1 is MDHEN and CDR2 SYDVKM. For the CDR3, the DNA is TGTGCCAGCACCTCCGGGACAGGGGGGAGTTACGAGCAGTACTTC. As protein: CASTSGTGGSYEQYF.

This clonotype has more than one count but fewer than ten. The chain carries TRBV12-3 or TRBV12-4 and TRBJ1-1; D not resolved. The V end was cut by 0 bases, the J end by 1 base, with 12 bases between. CDR3 length: 16 amino acids. This CDR3 reads CASSLALGGGNTEAFF. CDR3 nucleotide sequence: TGTGCCAGCAGTTTAGCGCTGGGCGGAGGGAACACTGAAGCTTTCTTT.

In this sample, this clonotype turned up many times. The gene calls are TRBV11-2 and TRBJ2-5, with D possibly TRBD2 on 6 matching bases. Germline CDR1 is SGHAT and CDR2 is FQNNGV. This CDR3 is 16 amino acids long. The ends were cut back, 0 bases at V and 2 bases at J, with 13 bases in the middle. The CDR3, as DNA: TGTGCCAGCAGCTTAGAGTGGGGACTGACTCAAGAGACCCAGTACTTC. Its translation is CASSLEWGLTQETQYF.

This clonotype occurred many times. The chain employs TRBV28 and TRBJ2-2; D perhaps matches TRBD1 (5 bases). CDR3 length: 16 amino acids. CDR1 and CDR2 from the germline V gene are MDHEN and SYDVKM. V shed 4 bases and J shed 4 bases, with 16 bases lying between them. The CDR3 loop reads CASSSQVGAGTGELFF. For the CDR3, the DNA is TGTGCCAGCAGTTCCCAGGTTGGGGCCGGCACCGGGGAGCTGTTTTTT. Full variable domain (outside the CDR3, taken from reference TRBV28 and TRBJ2-2): DVKVTQSSRYLVKRTGEKVFLECVQDMDHENMFWYRQDPGLGLRLIYFSYDVKMKEKGDIPEGYSVSREKKERFSLILESASTNQTSMYLCASSSQVGAGTGELFFGEGSRLTVL.

This clonotype was detected many times. The rearrangement links TRBV6-5 to TRBJ2-1; 8 bases map to TRBD2. CDR1 MNHEY and CDR2 SVGAGI come from the germline V gene. The J segment lost 7 bases and the V segment lost 0 bases, leaving 8 bases of the junction unmatched. This CDR3 has 16 residues. CDR3 nucleotide sequence: TGTGCCAGCAGTTACTCGAGAATAGCGGGGATGAATGAGCAGTTCTTC. It encodes CASSYSRIAGMNEQFF.